One sample yielded the 5 T cell receptor beta chains listed below, sequenced in a study of blood T cell repertoires in COVID-19. Profiling relied on immunoSEQ multiplex PCR, and the TCRdb table lists in-frame clones only, not all of them. The sample holds tens of thousands of clones, over 75% seen once. Source material: peripheral blood. The receptors derive from a human donor in a cohort sampled during active COVID-19.

The chain couples TRBV2 to TRBJ1-4; no firm D call. There are 14 residues in the CDR3. V lost 5 bases and J 0 bases, leaving 7 bases between the germline ends. Germline V gene sequence: CDR1 SNHLY, CDR2 FYNNEI. CDR3 coding DNA: TGTGCCAGCAGTCGGTTTGCAACTAATGAAAAACTGTTTTTT. Its translation: CASSRFATNEKLFF.

This chain links TRBV15 with TRBJ1-2, with a tentative D call TRBD1 (5 bases). Germline values: CDR1 LNHNV, CDR2 YYDKDF (reference sequence). V shed 0 bases and J shed 4 bases, with 9 bases lying between them. The CDR3 runs 14 residues. The CDR3 DNA sequence: TGTGCCACCAGCAGAGATCAGGGTCGCTATGGCTACACCTTC. Translated: CATSRDQGRYGYTF.

This sequence joins TRBV5-1 and TRBJ2-7, with TRBD1 identical over 9 bases. CDR1 and CDR2 (germline): SGHRS, YFSETQ. The CDR3 is made up of 16 amino acids. The V and J ends lost 2 bases and 0 bases, in that order; junction bases with no gene match: 6. The DNA of the CDR3 is TGCGCCAGCAGCTTTGCAGGACAGGGGATCTCCTACGAGCAGTACTTC. Protein: CASSFAGQGISYEQYF.

The CDR3 nucleotides are TGTGCCAGCAGCCGGACAGGGGGGAATGAAAAACTGTTTTTT. It yields the protein CASSRTGGNEKLFF. The chain is built from TRBV3-1 (or the pseudogene TRBV3-2) and TRBJ1-4; 10 bases align to TRBD1. The trim removed 4 bases at V and 5 bases at J, leaving 1 base unmatched. The germline V gene encodes CDR1 LGHDT and CDR2 YNNKEL (reference sequence). The CDR3 sequence is 14 residues long.

The gene calls are TRBV11-3 and TRBJ2-3; D remains ambiguous. From germline, CDR1 is SGHNT and CDR2 YENEEA. V was pared by 0 bases and J by 6 bases, with 7 bases between. The CDR3 spans 13 residues. The CDR3 protein is CASSLEAMDTQYF. CDR3 nucleotide sequence: TGTGCCAGCAGCTTAGAAGCTATGGATACGCAGTATTTT. The complete variable domain, with remaining parts taken from reference TRBV11-3 and TRBJ2-3, reads EAGVVQSPRYKIIEKKQPVAFWCNPISGHNTLYWYLQNLGQGPELLIRYENEEAVDDSQLPKDRFSAERLKGVDSTLKIQPAELGDSAVYLCASSLEAMDTQYFGPGTRLTVL.